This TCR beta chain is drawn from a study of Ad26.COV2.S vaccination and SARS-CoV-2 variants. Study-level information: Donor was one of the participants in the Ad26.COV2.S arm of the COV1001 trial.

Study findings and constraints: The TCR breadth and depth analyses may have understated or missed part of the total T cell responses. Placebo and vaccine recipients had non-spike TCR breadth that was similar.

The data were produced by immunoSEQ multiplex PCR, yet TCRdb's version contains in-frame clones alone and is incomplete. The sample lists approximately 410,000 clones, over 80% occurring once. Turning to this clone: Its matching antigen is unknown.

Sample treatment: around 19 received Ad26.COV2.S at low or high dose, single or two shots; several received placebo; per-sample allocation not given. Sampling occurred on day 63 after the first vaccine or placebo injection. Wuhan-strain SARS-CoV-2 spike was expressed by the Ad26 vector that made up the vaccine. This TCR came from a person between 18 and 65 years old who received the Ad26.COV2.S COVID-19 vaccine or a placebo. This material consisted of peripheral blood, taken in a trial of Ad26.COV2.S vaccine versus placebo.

The CDR3 is CASSLAETGYYGYTF. Written as DNA, the CDR3 is TGCGCCAGCAGCTTGGCGGAGACAGGGTACTATGGCTACACCTTC. The genes are TRBV5-1 and TRBJ1-2, with 7 bases matching TRBD1. This CDR3 comprises 15 residues. V lost 0 bases to trimming and J lost 3 bases; unmatched junction nucleotides: 5. Germline-derived CDR1 and CDR2 are SGHRS and YFSETQ.